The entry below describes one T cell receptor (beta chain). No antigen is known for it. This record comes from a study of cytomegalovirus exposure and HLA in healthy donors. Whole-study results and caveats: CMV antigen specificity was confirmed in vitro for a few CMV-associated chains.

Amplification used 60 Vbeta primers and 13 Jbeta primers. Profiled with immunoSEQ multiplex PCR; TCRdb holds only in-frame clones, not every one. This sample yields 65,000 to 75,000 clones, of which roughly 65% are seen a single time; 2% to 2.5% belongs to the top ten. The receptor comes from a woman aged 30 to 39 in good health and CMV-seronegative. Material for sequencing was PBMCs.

CDR3 nucleotides: TGCGCCAGCAGCTGGGACAGTTCCTACGAGCAGTACTTC. This sequence encodes CASSWDSSYEQYF. The gene calls are TRBV5-1 and TRBJ2-7, with TRBD1 matching 7 bases. In germline, CDR1 is SGHRS, CDR2 YFSETQ. V lost 3 bases to trimming and J lost 1 base; unmatched junction nucleotides: 1. The length of the CDR3 is 13 residues. Using reference TRBV5-1 and TRBJ2-7 for the parts outside the CDR3, the full variable domain is KAGVTQTPRYLIKTRGQQVTLSCSPISGHRSVSWYQQTPGQGLQFLFEYFSETQRNKGNFPGRFSGRQFSNSRSEMNVSTLELGDSALYLCASSWDSSYEQYFGPGTRLTVT.